These T cell receptor beta chains were read from a single sample in a study of Epstein–Barr virus B cells in breast cancer. TCRdb reanalysed the 5' RACE reads using MiXCR and keeps one entry per CDR3 protein. The sample shows roughly 500 distinct CDR3 sequences, 35% to 40% of them seen only once. No antigen has been assigned to these receptors. The sample consisted of tumor-infiltrating lymphocytes expanded in culture. Receptor source: a woman in her thirties or forties with triple-negative breast cancer. The CDR3 runs from the conserved cysteine through the conserved F or W. A D gene is named only where the DNA matches it firmly. Rows may omit the clone size; those that give it use once, few, many or a size class.

j_call | v_call | d_call | clone_size | cdr3_nt | cdr3_aa
TRBJ1-2 | TRBV24-1 | NA | large | TGTGCCACCAGAACAGGGCTCGCTAACTATGGCTACACCTTC | CATRTGLANYGYTF
TRBJ2-3 | TRBV2 | TRBD2 | few | TGTGCCAGCAGAGCTAGCGGGAGTTGGACAGATACGCAGTATTTT | CASRASGSWTDTQYF
TRBJ1-1 | TRBV4-1 | TRBD1 | NA | TGCGCCAGCAGCCAGCCTTCGGACAGGATACCTGAAGCTTTCTTT | CASSQPSDRIPEAFF
TRBJ2-1 | TRBV6-5 | NA | NA | TGTGCCAGCCGCAGGCACGAACTCCACAATGAGCAGTTCTTC | CASRRHELHNEQFF
TRBJ1-5 | TRBV28 | NA | NA | TGTGCCAGCAGCCCTACAGGGCAGCCCCAGCATTTT | CASSPTGQPQHF
TRBJ2-3 | TRBV29-1 | TRBD2 | few | TGCAGCGTTGAAGATCGAACTAGCGGGGGAGCAGATACGCAGTATTTT | CSVEDRTSGGADTQYF
TRBJ2-1 | TRBV5-4 | NA | NA | TGTGCCAGCAGCAGCGGCCTTTTCAATGAGCAGTTCTTC | CASSSGLFNEQFF
TRBJ2-1 | TRBV3-1 | NA | few | TGTGCCAGCAGCCAGACTACTAAACACAATGAGCAGTTCTTC | CASSQTTKHNEQFF
TRBJ2-2 | TRBV7-3 | TRBD2 | NA | TGTGCCAGCAGCCCGAGGACTAGCGGGAGACCCGGCACCGGGGAGCTGTTTTTT | CASSPRTSGRPGTGELFF
TRBJ2-3 | TRBV6-6 | NA | large | TGTGCCAGCAGCCCCCGGACCCGTCGGTATTTT | CASSPRTRRYF
TRBJ2-1 | TRBV3-1 | NA | hyperexpanded | TGTGCCAGCACACCTCTAGGATACAATGAGCAGTTCTTC | CASTPLGYNEQFF
TRBJ2-1 | TRBV9 | NA | NA | TGTGCCAGCAGCGTAATCGAAGGCAATGAGCAGTTCTTC | CASSVIEGNEQFF
TRBJ2-1 | TRBV12-3/TRBV12-4 | TRBD2 | NA | TGTGCCAGCAGTCACCCCAGCCGGACGTTTGCGGGGGCCTACAATGAGCAGTTCTTC | CASSHPSRTFAGAYNEQFF
TRBJ2-3 | TRBV5-3 | TRBD2 | NA | TGTGCCAGAAGCCATTTCAAAGGACTAGAGTGGTGGTCAGATACGCAGTATTTT | CARSHFKGLEWWSDTQYF
TRBJ2-1 | TRBV12-3/TRBV12-4 | TRBD2 | NA | TGTGCCAGCACTACTCCGAGGACTAGCGGGGGGGCCGGGGAGCAGTTCTTC | CASTTPRTSGGAGEQFF
TRBJ2-1 | TRBV21-1 | NA | NA | TGTGCCAGCAGCAAAGGCAGGGGGTCCTACAATGAGCAGTTCTTC | CASSKGRGSYNEQFF
TRBJ2-1 | TRBV12-3/TRBV12-4 | TRBD2 | once | TGTGCCAGCAGTTCCCCGGGACTAGCAAATGAGCAGTTCTTC | CASSSPGLANEQFF
TRBJ2-7 | TRBV5-1 | NA | few | TGCGCCAGCAGCGTGCGTTCGGACACCGGGGAGTACTTC | CASSVRSDTGEYF
TRBJ2-3 | TRBV24-1 | NA | NA | TGTGCCACCAGTGAACCTATCCGAGATACGCAGTATTTT | CATSEPIRDTQYF
TRBJ2-3 | TRBV27 | TRBD2 | many | TGTGCCAGCCAAAGCGGGAGGGCCTCAGATACGCAGTATTTT | CASQSGRASDTQYF
TRBJ2-7 | TRBV5-3 | NA | NA | TGTGCCAGAAGCAAGGACCGCTCCTACGAGCAGTACTTC | CARSKDRSYEQYF
TRBJ1-2 | TRBV30 | NA | few | TGTGCCTGGAGTGTATCGGCTCCGGGGGTTGGCTACACCTTC | CAWSVSAPGVGYTF
TRBJ2-2 | TRBV20-1 | NA | NA | TGCAGTTTACCTTTCCGAGACACCGGGGAGCTGTTTTTT | CSLPFRDTGELFF
TRBJ1-2 | TRBV10-3 | NA | few | TGTGCCATCAAAGGCAGCTATGGCTACACCTTC | CAIKGSYGYTF
TRBJ2-5 | TRBV10-3 | NA | NA | TGTGCCATCAGTGAGTCGAATCTAGGGCTGGGAAGAGGGACCCAGTACTTC | CAISESNLGLGRGTQYF
TRBJ1-5 | TRBV7-9 | NA | many | TGTGCCAGCAGCTTATTCCATCAGCCCCAGCATTTT | CASSLFHQPQHF
TRBJ2-7 | TRBV4-3 | NA | NA | TGCGCCAGCAGCCAAGATCGGGAGCTACCCGAGCAGTACTTC | CASSQDRELPEQYF
TRBJ1-2 | TRBV27 | NA | few | TGTGCCAGCAGTCTGGATGGGCCGGGCTATGGCTACACCTTC | CASSLDGPGYGYTF
TRBJ2-1 | TRBV4-1 | NA | NA | TGCGCCAGCAGCCAGGGACCCGGACTTCTTAGTGGGTTCGATGAGCAGTTCTTC | CASSQGPGLLSGFDEQFF
TRBJ1-5 | TRBV20-1 | TRBD1 | NA | TGCAGTGCTCCCCCGCCGTCGATCGACAGGGTAAAGCAGCCCCAGCATTTT | CSAPPPSIDRVKQPQHF
TRBJ1-1 | TRBV20-1 | NA | few | TGCAGTGCCTCAAGCGAACACACCACTGAAGCTTTCTTT | CSASSEHTTEAFF
TRBJ2-3 | TRBV3-1 | NA | NA | TGTGCCAGCAGCCAAACTAGGGTGGGCACAGATACGCAGTATTTT | CASSQTRVGTDTQYF
TRBJ2-1 | TRBV4-1 | TRBD2 | NA | TGCGCCAGCAGCCACCGGACTAGAAATGAGCAGTTCTTC | CASSHRTRNEQFF
TRBJ2-7 | TRBV19 | TRBD2 | few | TGTGCCTGCGGGAGAGGTACCGGCTACGAGCAGTACTTC | CACGRGTGYEQYF
TRBJ2-1 | TRBV7-2 | NA | NA | TGTGCCAGCAGCTTAACCGGGGGAGATTACAATGAGCAGTTCTTC | CASSLTGGDYNEQFF
TRBJ1-5 | TRBV20-1 | NA | NA | TGCAGTGCTAGTACGGGACCTCCAAATCAGCCCCAGCATTTT | CSASTGPPNQPQHF
TRBJ1-2 | TRBV20-1 | TRBD1 | few | TGCAGTGCTAGAGATAGGAAACAGGGGACTATAGGCTACACCTTC | CSARDRKQGTIGYTF
TRBJ2-1 | TRBV30 | TRBD1 | NA | TGTGCCTGGAGTGACTCAGACTACAGGGGTCTTTTCTACAATGAGCAGTTCTTC | CAWSDSDYRGLFYNEQFF
TRBJ1-1 | TRBV12-3/TRBV12-4 | NA | NA | TGTGCCAGCAGCCGGGGTGAGGGGGAAGCTTTCTTT | CASSRGEGEAFF
TRBJ2-3 | TRBV6-5 | NA | NA | TGTGCCACTACCTCCCCGGGCGGGTCAGATACGCAGTATTTT | CATTSPGGSDTQYF
TRBJ2-1 | TRBV9 | TRBD2 | few | TGTGCCAGCAGCGCGAGTCCCGGGACTAGCGGCAATGAGCAGTTCTTC | CASSASPGTSGNEQFF
TRBJ2-7 | TRBV6-5 | TRBD2 | NA | TGTGCCAGCAGAGCCCCCGGGGGGGCTGGCCACGAGCAGTACTTC | CASRAPGGAGHEQYF
TRBJ2-7 | TRBV7-2 | TRBD2 | few | TGTGCCAGCAGCTTTAGCGGGGGCTCCCCCTACGAGCAGTACTTC | CASSFSGGSPYEQYF
TRBJ1-1 | TRBV11-2 | NA | NA | TGTGCCAGCAGCCCCGGGACACAGACTAACATGAACACTGAAGCTTTCTTT | CASSPGTQTNMNTEAFF
TRBJ1-2 | TRBV19 | TRBD1 | NA | TGTGCCAGTTCGGACAGGGTCTATGGCTACACCTTC | CASSDRVYGYTF
TRBJ2-2 | TRBV12-3/TRBV12-4 | NA | once | TGTGCCAGCAGTTTAGGTCTAAACACCGGGGAGCTGTTTTTT | CASSLGLNTGELFF
TRBJ2-3 | TRBV3-1 | TRBD2 | NA | TGTGCCAGCAGCCTCTCACTAGCGCCCGATACGCAGTATTTT | CASSLSLAPDTQYF
TRBJ2-2 | TRBV6-1 | TRBD2 | NA | TGTGCCAGCATGAGCGGGAGGAACACCGGGGAGCTGTTTTTT | CASMSGRNTGELFF
TRBJ2-2 | TRBV9 | NA | NA | TGTGCCAGCAGCCCGGACACCGGGGAGCTGTTTTTT | CASSPDTGELFF
TRBJ2-2 | TRBV19 | NA | NA | TGTGCCATCATGAAGGGCGGCGGGGAGCTGTTTTTT | CAIMKGGGELFF
TRBJ2-7 | TRBV5-5 | TRBD1 | NA | TGTGCCAGCGGACTTACAGGGGCCTACGAGCAGTACTTC | CASGLTGAYEQYF